This note documents a single T cell receptor (beta chain) sequence. This specimen comes from a study of blood T cell repertoires in COVID-19. Study at large: Samples came from the United States, Italy and Spain, spanning acute and convalescent COVID-19. The analysed material was cDNA or gDNA that came from T cells, B-cell-depleted T cells, or PBMCs.

As processed by the authors: Reference gene primer amplification gave estimated nucleated cell counts. The data were produced by immunoSEQ multiplex PCR, yet TCRdb's version contains in-frame clones alone and is incomplete. The DNA was the basis for D and trimming; V, J and clone size are from that table. The sample includes under 300,000 clones, around four fifths of them seen just once. After removal of 5 bases from V and 1 base from J, the junction contained 9 bases not matched to a gene. Per germline, CDR1 KGHSH and CDR2 LQKENI. The CDR3 sequence is 16 residues long. Sequenced sample: peripheral blood. The receptor was isolated from a man at least 80 years old with acute or convalescent COVID-19. The chain couples TRBV18 to TRBJ1-1, with 8 bases identical to TRBD1. The CDR3 DNA is TGTGCCAGCTCATCTATACCCGGGACAGGGAACACTGAAGCTTTCTTT. This sequence encodes CASSSIPGTGNTEAFF.